This is a list of T cell receptor beta chains from one sample in a study of T cells after yellow fever vaccination. TCRdb re-derived calls from the 5' RACE reads in MiXCR, one entry per CDR3 protein. The sample yields 450,000 to 550,000 distinct CDR3 sequences, 21% seen once. The sequenced sample was PBMCs, obtained 21 days after the first yellow fever vaccination. The receptors derive from a man between 18 and 29 years old who received the YFV17D yellow fever vaccine. The CDR3 runs from the conserved cysteine through the conserved F or W. Each record gives: clone size, V gene, CDR3 length, J gene, CDR3 protein. The listing skips clone size in some rows; elsewhere it reads once, few, many or a size class.

>.|TRBV4-3|13|TRBJ2-3
CASSQGQPQTQYF
>.|TRBV5-1|16|TRBJ2-2
CASSSTQGGNTGELFF
>few|TRBV6-2/TRBV6-3|14|TRBJ2-5
CASSYWRLDETQYF
>.|TRBV4-3|15|TRBJ2-5
CASSQGRGRGETQYF
>.|TRBV20-1|14|TRBJ2-3
CSAPRQGPVDTQYF
>.|TRBV12-3/TRBV12-4|12|TRBJ1-2
CASSYGGLGYTF
>few|TRBV4-1|13|TRBJ1-1
CASSQGYRTEAFF
>many|TRBV12-3/TRBV12-4|13|TRBJ2-7
CASRPRGTYEQYF
>.|TRBV7-2|16|TRBJ2-5
CASTPPRGGNQETQYF
>few|TRBV7-2|15|TRBJ2-1
CASTARGGGKNEQFF
>few|TRBV7-2|15|TRBJ2-5
CASSAPDFGQETQYF
>few|TRBV4-3|17|TRBJ2-2
CASSQDSGGWLIGELFF
>few|TRBV29-1|15|TRBJ1-1
CSASMGHRVDTEAFF
>many|TRBV11-2|13|TRBJ1-2
CASSGTGGYGYTF
>many|TRBV7-2|17|TRBJ2-3
CASSRQKGRGARDTQYF
>few|TRBV11-2|18|TRBJ1-3
CASSPTPGQGYSGNTIYF
>.|TRBV10-3|20|TRBJ1-5
CAISDVLVVRLFNSNQPQHF
>.|TRBV27|12|TRBJ2-2
CASHRNTGELFF
>few|TRBV7-2|17|TRBJ2-5
CASSLGLAGGNQETQYF
>many|TRBV7-8|11|TRBJ2-7
CASRGSYEQYF
>.|TRBV18|18|TRBJ1-5
CASSPRVGAGDSNQPQHF
>.|TRBV9|13|TRBJ1-2
CASSVRENYGYTF
>.|TRBV5-1|16|TRBJ2-1
CASSSSGTLVYNEQFF
>few|TRBV4-1|17|TRBJ2-3
CASSQDWGVERTDTQYF
>.|TRBV20-1|17|TRBJ1-4
CSARARIRGRTNEKLFF
>few|TRBV5-1|14|TRBJ2-5
CASGIRGGQETQYF
>.|TRBV12-5|14|TRBJ2-7
CASGLVGRSYEQYF
>.|TRBV29-1|9|TRBJ1-2
CSVVYGYTF
>.|TRBV7-3|14|TRBJ2-2
CASSWTGGTGELFF
>few|TRBV28|14|TRBJ2-5
CASTLGDRQETQYF
>few|TRBV18|15|TRBJ2-3
CASSPAAGSSDTQYF
>few|TRBV12-3/TRBV12-4|14|TRBJ1-1
CASNTGLEGTEAFF
>.|TRBV7-9|11|TRBJ1-1
CASVVNTEAFF
>few|TRBV10-2|13|TRBJ2-7
CASSEGGYYEQYF
>many|TRBV7-3|13|TRBJ2-1
CASSARLGNEQFF
>.|TRBV28|14|TRBJ2-7
CASSLGTISNEQYF
>few|TRBV20-1|21|TRBJ1-5
CSARDPSLGPVRTSTGQPQHF
>.|TRBV20-1|14|TRBJ1-6
CSAREDRGRSPLHF
>few|TRBV12-3/TRBV12-4|15|TRBJ1-3
CASSLQADSGNTIYF
>.|TRBV18|16|TRBJ2-2
CASSPRRQGNTGELFF
>.|TRBV20-1|14|TRBJ2-3
CSARVAGGPDTQYF
>few|TRBV3-1|14|TRBJ2-3
CASSQQGATDTQYF
>.|TRBV29-1|12|TRBJ2-3
CSVVAMADTQYF
>many|TRBV12-3/TRBV12-4|15|TRBJ2-4
CASSDTSGAKNIQYF
>.|TRBV9|14|TRBJ1-4
CASSPGQGREKLFF
>.|TRBV6-1|16|TRBJ1-1
CASSPLAGRVNTEAFF
>few|TRBV6-2/TRBV6-3|14|TRBJ1-2
CASSYGVQLYGYTF
>few|TRBV6-6|12|TRBJ1-1
CASSYSDTEAFF
>.|TRBV11-2|16|TRBJ2-3
CASSTQRGGPTDTQYF
>few|TRBV28|19|TRBJ2-2
CASSLWRFSGGRGTGELFF
>many|TRBV12-3/TRBV12-4|15|TRBJ2-5
CASGRLAGAQETQYF
>few|TRBV4-1|15|TRBJ1-3
CASSSDTSSGNTIYF
>.|TRBV18|13|TRBJ1-6
CASSPDSHSPLHF
>.|TRBV12-3/TRBV12-4|16|TRBJ2-3
CASSLVGQGDSDTQYF
>few|TRBV2|16|TRBJ2-1
CASSERPGTSFYEQFF
>.|TRBV18|16|TRBJ2-5
CASSPMAGRVQETQYF
>.|TRBV11-2|14|TRBJ1-2
CASSFNVRSYGYTF